What follows are 17 T cell receptor beta chains derived from one specimen sequenced in a study of T cells expressing NK-cell markers. Reanalyzing the 5' RACE reads, TCRdb keeps one entry per CDR3 protein, without DNA. The sample's table shows about 460,000 distinct CDR3 sequences. The sample consisted of blood T cells: a sorted CD56 or NKG2C T cell subset, CD4+ or CD8+ T cells, or bulk PBMC T cells (not recorded which). These receptors all stem from a woman aged 50 to 65 in good health.

The chain joins TRBV3-1 to TRBJ2-5; absent DNA, TCRdb's TRBD2 call cannot be checked. This CDR3 spans 15 amino acids. CDR1 and CDR2 from the germline V gene are LGHDT and YNNKEL (reference sequence). The CDR3 region is CASSQELRLQETQYF.

This chain joins TRBV3-1 and TRBJ2-5; TCRdb's assignment of TRBD2 cannot be checked, as there is no DNA. In germline, CDR1 is LGHDT, CDR2 YNNKEL (reference sequence). The CDR3 is made up of 17 amino acids. CDR3: CASSQDFPTSGRETQYF.

The chain couples TRBV12-3 or TRBV12-4 to TRBJ2-2. This CDR3 contains 12 residues. The CDR3 spells CASSPTYGELFF.

The chain links TRBV6-2 or TRBV6-3 to TRBJ2-7; TCRdb designates TRBD1, a call that cannot be tested without DNA. The CDR3 has 14 amino acids. Germline V gene lookup returns CDR1 MNHEY and CDR2 SVGEGT. The CDR3 sequence is CASYDGGTSYEQYF.

This sequence joins TRBV12-3 or TRBV12-4 and TRBJ2-4; TCRdb reports TRBD1, a call that lacks DNA to check it against. The CDR3 contains 16 residues. CDR3 sequence: CASTPGGKDFKNIQYF.

The V call is TRBV6-6, the J call TRBJ2-1; the TRBD2 assignment by TCRdb is unverifiable without DNA. This CDR3 region has 20 residues. Germline V gene sequence: CDR1 MNHNY, CDR2 SVGAGI (reference sequence). The CDR3 is CASRKSGTSGPPSRYNEQFF.

The rearrangement joins TRBV18 to TRBJ2-2; the TCRdb D gene call, TRBD2, has no DNA to confirm it. This CDR3 has 17 residues. Germline values: CDR1 KGHSH, CDR2 LQKENI. CDR3: CASSPTSGRINTGELFF.

The CDR3 sequence: CAWSHLDEQFF. V usage is TRBV30 and J usage is TRBJ2-1. Per the germline V gene, CDR1 is GTSNPN and CDR2 is SVGIG (reference sequence). The CDR3 contains 11 residues.

This chain uses TRBV4-1 with TRBJ2-5; TCRdb's D gene call, TRBD2, goes unchecked for lack of DNA. This CDR3 contains 17 residues. Germline V gene data show CDR1 as MGHRA and CDR2 as YSYEKL. CDR3 loop: CASSQEWTSGQRETQYF.

The gene calls are TRBV29-1 and TRBJ2-2; TCRdb selects TRBD1, and the lack of DNA leaves this call unchecked. This CDR3 has 13 amino acids. CDR1 SQVTM and CDR2 ANQGSEA come from the germline V gene. The CDR3 spells CSGNDREAGELFF.

The rearrangement joins TRBV4-1 to TRBJ2-5; the TRBD1 assignment by TCRdb is unverifiable without DNA. There are 16 residues in the CDR3. Germline assignment: CDR1 MGHRA and CDR2 YSYEKL. The CDR3 loop reads CASSQDGGRGVETQYF.

The chain employs TRBV15 and TRBJ2-1; without DNA, the TCRdb call of TRBD1 cannot be checked. The CDR3 is 16 amino acids. Germline V gives CDR1 LNHNV, CDR2 YYDKDF (reference sequence). This chain's CDR3 is CATSRETGTGSNEQFF.

This chain links TRBV7-2 with TRBJ2-1. The CDR3 extends over 14 amino acids. The germline V gene has CDR1 SGHTA and CDR2 FQGNSA. CDR3 sequence reads: CASSLAEAYNEQFF.

J is TRBJ2-5 and V is TRBV6-6; TCRdb names TRBD2, which stays unverified in the absence of DNA. Per the germline V gene, CDR1 is MNHNY and CDR2 is SVGAGI (reference sequence). This CDR3 region has 16 residues. The CDR3 reads CASSTTSGSVRETQYF.

This chain joins TRBV5-6 and TRBJ2-3; TCRdb lists TRBD1, though no DNA is available to test this call. Germline V CDR1 and CDR2: SGHDT, YYEEEE. The CDR3 loop spans 15 amino acids. CDR3 amino acids: CASSFEAGQADTQYF. The variable domain in full, with the rest retrieved from reference TRBV5-6 and TRBJ2-3, is DAGVTQSPTHLIKTRGQQVTLRCSPKSGHDTVSWYQQALGQGPQFIFQYYEEEERQRGNFPDRFSGHQFPNYSSELNVNALLLGDSALYLCASSFEAGQADTQYFGPGTRLTVL.

The chain combines TRBV12-3 or TRBV12-4 with TRBJ2-1; TCRdb's D gene call, TRBD2, goes unchecked for lack of DNA. The CDR3 spans 18 residues. This CDR3 reads CASSLGGLYSGRLNEQFF.

The rearrangement uses TRBV20-1 and TRBJ2-1; the TCRdb D gene call, TRBD2, has no DNA to confirm it. The CDR3 is made up of 14 amino acids. The germline gives CDR1 DFQATT, CDR2 SNEGSKA (reference sequence). CDR3 amino acids: CSASRTLKDNEQFF.